The 3 T cell receptor beta chains below come from one sample, sequenced in a study of technical replicates of blood from several donors. Generated by immunoSEQ multiplex PCR, the TCRdb table keeps only in-frame clones and is missing some. The table includes some 73,000 clones, 90% to 95% detected once. Sequencing was carried out using PBMCs. These receptors came from a human donor in good health. Some clones in this sample may be carry-over from other donors' samples.

This chain joins TRBV11-3 and TRBJ2-3; TRBD2 agrees at 7 bases. Germline assignment: CDR1 SGHNT and CDR2 YENEEA. The trim removed 4 bases at V and 1 base at J, leaving 2 bases unmatched. The CDR3 totals 14 residues. CDR3 coding DNA: TGTGCCAGCAGCTGGGGGGGAGGCACAGATACGCAGTATTTT. Translating it yields CASSWGGGTDTQYF.

This chain joins TRBV7-2 and TRBJ2-7; possible D gene TRBD1, 6 bases. The germline V gene encodes CDR1 SGHTA and CDR2 FQGNSA. V was clipped by 10 bases and J by 2 bases, with 15 bases between them. The CDR3 contains 13 residues. The CDR3 coding sequence is TGTGCCATAGGCAGGGGCTCTCCCTACGAGCAGTACTTC. Translation: CAIGRGSPYEQYF.

The rearrangement uses TRBV2 and TRBJ2-7; maybe TRBD1 (6 bases). Per germline, CDR1 SNHLY and CDR2 FYNNEI. The V gene lost 3 bases and the J gene lost 7 bases, with 16 bases spanning the gap. CDR3 length: 14 amino acids. The CDR3 DNA sequence: TGTGCCAGCAGTGAGGGGGCCCCCCCCCGGGAGCAGTACTTC. As protein: CASSEGAPPREQYF.